A selection of T cell receptor beta chains follows, all from one sample in a study of blood T cell repertoires in COVID-19. The data were produced by immunoSEQ multiplex PCR, yet TCRdb's version contains in-frame clones alone and is incomplete. This sample has fewer than 250,000 clones; about four fifths occur once, and the top ten carry less than 3.5%. Sequenced: peripheral blood. Source of these receptors: a man aged 45-60 years with active or convalescent COVID-19. CDR3s include the opening cysteine and the closing phenylalanine or tryptophan. The D gene is left open where the match is weak. Not all rows give a size; the values are once, few, many and, for expanded clones, a class.

CDR3 protein,CDR3 DNA,D gene,clone size,J gene,V gene
CASSLGLAGETQYF,TGTGCCAGCAGTTTGGGTCTAGCGGGAGAGACCCAGTACTTC,TRBD2,NA,TRBJ2-5,TRBV28
CASSLGEVPYSNQPQHF,TGTGCCAGCAGTCTCGGGGAAGTACCCTATAGCAATCAGCCCCAGCATTTT,NA,NA,TRBJ1-5,TRBV28
CASKGPGANVLTF,TGTGCCAGCAAGGGGCCTGGGGCCAACGTCCTGACTTTC,NA,NA,TRBJ2-6,TRBV7-8
CASSLAAQAGSYEQYF,TGCGCCAGCAGCTTGGCCGCCCAGGCTGGCTCCTACGAGCAGTACTTC,NA,NA,TRBJ2-7,TRBV5-1
CASSILGQPQHF,TGTGCCAGTAGTATACTAGGTCAGCCCCAGCATTTT,NA,NA,TRBJ1-5,TRBV19
CASSLVDSALNPNYGYTF,TGCGCCAGCAGCTTGGTGGACAGTGCCCTAAATCCTAACTATGGCTACACCTTC,NA,NA,TRBJ1-2,TRBV5-1
CASRGGGMNTEAFF,TGTGCCAGCAGAGGCGGAGGTATGAACACTGAAGCTTTCTTT,NA,NA,TRBJ1-1,TRBV6-5
CASSSAGYTSTDTQYF,TGTGCCAGCAGCTCGGCGGGCTACACCTCCACAGATACGCAGTATTTT,NA,NA,TRBJ2-3,TRBV5-6
CASSFSQGPGNTIYF,TGTGCCAGCAGCTTTTCGCAGGGTCCTGGAAACACCATATATTTT,NA,once,TRBJ1-3,TRBV5-4
CASSINQGPGDGYTF,TGTGCCAGTAGTATAAACCAGGGCCCGGGGGATGGCTACACCTTC,NA,NA,TRBJ1-2,TRBV19
CASAVSPQETQYF,TGTGCTAGTGCAGTATCCCCTCAAGAGACCCAGTACTTC,NA,once,TRBJ2-5,TRBV12-5
CASSVIADTQYF,TGTGCCAGCAGCGTAATAGCAGATACGCAGTATTTT,NA,NA,TRBJ2-3,TRBV9
CASSRDRGDETQYF,TGCGCCAGCAGCCGGGACAGGGGGGATGAGACCCAGTACTTC,TRBD1,NA,TRBJ2-5,TRBV4-1
CASGQGRQPQHF,TGTGCCAGCGGACAGGGGCGTCAGCCCCAGCATTTT,TRBD1,NA,TRBJ1-5,TRBV28
CASISDGRSPGELFF,TGTGCCAGCATTAGCGACGGCCGTAGTCCCGGGGAGCTGTTTTTT,NA,few,TRBJ2-2,TRBV28
CASSLWREIGELFF,TGTGCCAGCAGCTTATGGCGGGAGATCGGGGAGCTGTTTTTT,TRBD2,NA,TRBJ2-2,TRBV11-2
CASSLALAGGTTEAFF,TGTGCCAGCAGCTTAGCGCTGGCAGGGGGCACGACTGAAGCTTTCTTT,TRBD1,NA,TRBJ1-1,TRBV7-8
CASSLGREAFF,TGTGCCAGCAGCTTGGGGAGAGAAGCTTTCTTT,NA,NA,TRBJ1-1,TRBV7-9
CASSIVPPTYGYTF,TGTGCCAGTAGTATAGTCCCGCCTACCTATGGCTACACCTTC,NA,once,TRBJ1-2,TRBV19
CASSLYRGSSPLHF,TGTGCCAGCAGCTTATACAGGGGAAGTTCACCCCTCCACTTT,TRBD1,NA,TRBJ1-6,TRBV5-6
CASSLGQGAPDTQYF,TGTGCCAGCAGCTTGGGACAGGGGGCACCAGATACGCAGTATTTT,TRBD1,NA,TRBJ2-3,TRBV5-8
CASSQDPGSSYNEQFF,TGTGCCAGCAGCCAAGATCCGGGGAGCTCCTACAATGAGCAGTTCTTC,NA,once,TRBJ2-1,TRBV3-1/TRBV3-2
CASSSGWGGVSEQYF,TGTGCCAGCAGCTCGGGGTGGGGAGGGGTATCCGAGCAGTACTTC,TRBD2,NA,TRBJ2-7,TRBV13
CASSLGHGSYNSPLHF,TGTGCCAGCAGTTTGGGCCACGGCTCCTATAATTCACCCCTCCACTTT,NA,NA,TRBJ1-6,TRBV28
CASSLILGQGRDEQYF,TGTGCCAGCAGTTTGATCCTGGGACAGGGGAGAGACGAGCAGTACTTC,TRBD1,NA,TRBJ2-7,TRBV28
CASSSGGPTDTQYF,TGTGCCAGCAGCTCTGGAGGGCCCACAGATACGCAGTATTTT,NA,NA,TRBJ2-3,TRBV7-8
CASSLGREGTNEQFF,TGCGCCAGCAGCTTGGGGCGGGAAGGAACCAATGAGCAGTTCTTC,NA,NA,TRBJ2-1,TRBV5-1
CASSQDESSPRLYGYTF,TGCGCCAGCAGCCAAGATGAGAGCTCTCCTAGACTCTATGGCTACACCTTC,NA,NA,TRBJ1-2,TRBV4-3
CASSYSAGPEAFF,TGTGCCAGCAGTTACTCTGCGGGTCCTGAAGCTTTCTTT,NA,NA,TRBJ1-1,TRBV6-5
CASSSIRDGYGYTF,TGTGCCAGCAGCTCCATTAGAGATGGCTATGGCTACACCTTC,NA,NA,TRBJ1-2,TRBV6-2/TRBV6-3
CATSDLRDRAQQFF,TGTGCCACCAGTGACCTCAGGGACAGGGCGCAGCAGTTCTTC,TRBD1,NA,TRBJ2-1,TRBV24-1
CASVDRREPQHF,TGTGCCAGCGTCGATAGAAGAGAGCCCCAGCATTTT,NA,NA,TRBJ1-5,TRBV6-5
CAWSGAGPLEYEQYF,TGTGCCTGGAGTGGAGCGGGACCCTTAGAGTACGAGCAGTACTTC,TRBD2,once,TRBJ2-7,TRBV30
CASSRQGRYYGYTF,TGTGCCAGCAGTAGACAGGGGAGGTACTATGGCTACACCTTC,TRBD1,NA,TRBJ1-2,TRBV6-5
CSASQGSGELFF,TGCAGCGCCTCACAGGGTTCCGGGGAGCTGTTTTTT,NA,NA,TRBJ2-2,TRBV29-1
CASSLGQGLYGYTF,TGTGCCAGCAGCTTAGGACAGGGTCTCTATGGCTACACCTTC,TRBD1,NA,TRBJ1-2,TRBV11-2
CASSPQTGRGTEAFF,TGTGCCAGCTCACCGCAAACAGGGCGGGGGACTGAAGCTTTCTTT,NA,NA,TRBJ1-1,TRBV18
CASSPLQGASNQPQHF,TGTGCCAGCTCTCCACTACAGGGGGCTAGCAATCAGCCCCAGCATTTT,TRBD1,NA,TRBJ1-5,TRBV18
CASSIPGTGVGNEQFF,TGTGCCAGTAGTATACCCGGGACAGGGGTTGGGAATGAGCAGTTCTTC,TRBD1,NA,TRBJ2-1,TRBV19
CASSLTAGTGYEQYF,TGCGCCAGCAGCTTAACGGCAGGGACTGGTTACGAGCAGTACTTC,NA,NA,TRBJ2-7,TRBV5-1
CASSPGTGITSYGYTF,TGCGCCAGCAGTCCCGGGACAGGGATTACTTCCTATGGCTACACCTTC,TRBD1,NA,TRBJ1-2,TRBV4-3
CASSLGTGGSPLHF,TGCGCCAGCAGCTTAGGGACAGGGGGTTCACCCCTCCACTTT,TRBD1,few,TRBJ1-6,TRBV5-1
CASSLVRDSGNTIYF,TGTGCCAGCAGCTTAGTCCGGGACTCTGGAAACACCATATATTTT,NA,once,TRBJ1-3,TRBV7-9
CASSPTTGANYGYTF,TGTGCCAGTAGTCCTACCACAGGCGCTAACTATGGCTACACCTTC,NA,NA,TRBJ1-2,TRBV19
CASSFQGRGGFDNSPLHF,TGCGCCAGCAGCTTCCAGGGAAGGGGTGGGTTTGATAATTCACCCCTCCACTTT,NA,NA,TRBJ1-6,TRBV5-1
CASSPDSTEAFF,TGTGCCAGCTCACCAGACAGCACTGAAGCTTTCTTT,NA,once,TRBJ1-1,TRBV18
CASSYPRDRGRRGNIQYF,TGTGCCAGCAGTTACCCTCGGGACAGGGGGCGACGAGGAAACATTCAGTACTTC,TRBD1,NA,TRBJ2-4,TRBV6-2/TRBV6-3